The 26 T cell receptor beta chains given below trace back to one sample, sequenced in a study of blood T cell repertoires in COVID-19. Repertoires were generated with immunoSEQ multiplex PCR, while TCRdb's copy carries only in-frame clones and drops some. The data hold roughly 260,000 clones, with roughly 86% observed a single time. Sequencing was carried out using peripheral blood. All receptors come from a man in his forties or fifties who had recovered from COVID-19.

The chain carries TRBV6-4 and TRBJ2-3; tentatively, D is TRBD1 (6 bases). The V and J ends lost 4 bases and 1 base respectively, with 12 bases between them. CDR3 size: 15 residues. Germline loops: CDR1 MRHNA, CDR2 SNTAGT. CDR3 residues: CASSVQGTGTDTQYF. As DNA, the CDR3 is TGTGCCAGCAGTGTGCAGGGGACGGGCACAGATACGCAGTATTTT.

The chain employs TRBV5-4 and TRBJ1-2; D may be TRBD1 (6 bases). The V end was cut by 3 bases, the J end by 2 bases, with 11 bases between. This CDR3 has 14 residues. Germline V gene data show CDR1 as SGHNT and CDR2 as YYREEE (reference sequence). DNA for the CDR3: TGTGCCAGCAGCTGGACAGACCAGAACTATGGCTACACCTTC. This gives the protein CASSWTDQNYGYTF.

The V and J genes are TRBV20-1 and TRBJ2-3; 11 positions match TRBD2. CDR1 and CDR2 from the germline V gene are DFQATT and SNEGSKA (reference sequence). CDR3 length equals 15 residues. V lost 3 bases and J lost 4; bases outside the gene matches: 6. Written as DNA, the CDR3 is TGCAGTGCTAGTGAACTAGCGGGAGCCCCAGATACGCAGTATTTT. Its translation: CSASELAGAPDTQYF.

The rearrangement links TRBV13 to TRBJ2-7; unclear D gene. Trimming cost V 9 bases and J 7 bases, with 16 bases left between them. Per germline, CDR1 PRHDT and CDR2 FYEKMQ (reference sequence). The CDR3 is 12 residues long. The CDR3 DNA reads TGTGCCAGTACTCCGGGTCTAGGAGAGCAGTACTTC. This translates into CASTPGLGEQYF. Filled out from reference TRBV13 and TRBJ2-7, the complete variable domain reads AAGVIQSPRHLIKEKRETATLKCYPIPRHDTVYWYQQGPGQDPQFLISFYEKMQSDKGSIPDRFSAQQFSDYHSELNMSSLELGDSALYFCASTPGLGEQYFGPGTRLTVT.

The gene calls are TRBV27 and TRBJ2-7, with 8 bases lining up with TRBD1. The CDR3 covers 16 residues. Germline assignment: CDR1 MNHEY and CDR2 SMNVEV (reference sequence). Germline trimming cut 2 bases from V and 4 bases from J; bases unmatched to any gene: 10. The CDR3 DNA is TGTGCCAGCAGTTTAAGACTTGACAGGGGTCGGTACGAGCAGTACTTC. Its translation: CASSLRLDRGRYEQYF.

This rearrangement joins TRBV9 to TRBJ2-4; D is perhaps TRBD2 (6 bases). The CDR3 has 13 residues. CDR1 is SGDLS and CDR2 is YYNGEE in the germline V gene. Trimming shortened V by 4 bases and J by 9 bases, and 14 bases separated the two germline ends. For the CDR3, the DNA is TGTGCCAGCAGCCCCAGCCTAGCGAGCATTCAGTACTTC. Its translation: CASSPSLASIQYF. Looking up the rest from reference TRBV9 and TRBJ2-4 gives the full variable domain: DSGVTQTPKHLITATGQRVTLRCSPRSGDLSVYWYQQSLDQGLQFLIQYYNGEERAKGNILERFSAQQFPDLHSELNLSSLELGDSALYFCASSPSLASIQYFGAGTRLSVL.

CDR3 DNA sequence: TGCAGTGCTAGTGGGGGCAACACAGATACGCAGTATTTT. Translation gives CSASGGNTDTQYF. The chain is built from TRBV20-1 and TRBJ2-3; maybe TRBD1 (6 bases). This CDR3 is built from 13 residues. Trimming took 3 bases from V and 2 from J, leaving 9 bases between them. Germline V gene lookup returns CDR1 DFQATT and CDR2 SNEGSKA (reference sequence).

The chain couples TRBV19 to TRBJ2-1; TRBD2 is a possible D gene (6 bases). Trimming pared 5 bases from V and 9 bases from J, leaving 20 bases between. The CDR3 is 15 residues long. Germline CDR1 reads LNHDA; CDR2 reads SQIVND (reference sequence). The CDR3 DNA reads TGTGCCAGTAGTCCCGTCGGGACTCGTGTCGGTGAGCAGTTCTTC. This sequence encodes CASSPVGTRVGEQFF. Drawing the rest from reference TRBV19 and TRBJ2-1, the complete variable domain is DGGITQSPKYLFRKEGQNVTLSCEQNLNHDAMYWYRQDPGQGLRLIYYSQIVNDFQKGDIAEGYSVSREKKESFPLTVTSAQKNPTAFYLCASSPVGTRVGEQFFGPGTRLTVL.

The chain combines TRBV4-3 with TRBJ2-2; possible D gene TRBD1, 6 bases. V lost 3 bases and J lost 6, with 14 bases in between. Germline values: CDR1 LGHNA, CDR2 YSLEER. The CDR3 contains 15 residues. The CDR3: CASSHDDTGSGELFF. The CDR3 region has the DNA TGCGCCAGCAGCCATGATGATACAGGGTCCGGGGAGCTGTTTTTT.

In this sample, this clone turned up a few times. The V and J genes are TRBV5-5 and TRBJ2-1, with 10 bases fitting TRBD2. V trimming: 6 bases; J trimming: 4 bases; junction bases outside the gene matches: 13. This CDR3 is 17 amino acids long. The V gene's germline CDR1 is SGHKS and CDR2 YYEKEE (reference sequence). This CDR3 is CASTFHGLAVLYNEQFF. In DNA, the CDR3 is TGTGCCAGCACCTTTCACGGACTAGCGGTACTGTACAATGAGCAGTTCTTC.

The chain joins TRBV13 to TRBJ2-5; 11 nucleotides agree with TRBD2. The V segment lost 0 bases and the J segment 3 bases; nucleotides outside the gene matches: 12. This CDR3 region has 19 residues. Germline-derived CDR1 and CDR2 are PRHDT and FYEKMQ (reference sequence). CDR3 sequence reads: CASSLGASGGSWIEETQYF. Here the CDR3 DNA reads TGTGCCAGCAGCTTAGGAGCTAGCGGGGGGTCGTGGATCGAAGAGACCCAGTACTTC.

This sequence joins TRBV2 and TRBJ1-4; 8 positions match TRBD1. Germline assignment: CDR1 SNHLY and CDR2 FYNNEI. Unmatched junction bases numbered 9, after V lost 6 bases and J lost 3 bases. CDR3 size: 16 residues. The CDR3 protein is CASRKNPTGANEKLFF. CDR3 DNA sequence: TGTGCCAGCAGGAAAAACCCGACAGGGGCTAATGAAAAACTGTTTTTT.

As DNA, the CDR3 is TGTGCCAGTAGTTCAGGGGTTAGCAATCAGCCCCAGCATTTT. This encodes CASSSGVSNQPQHF. The chain has TRBV19 and TRBJ1-5; possible D gene TRBD1, 6 bases. V lost 5 bases and J 0 bases, leaving 8 bases between the germline ends. Germline CDR1 is LNHDA and CDR2 is SQIVND (reference sequence). The CDR3 consists of 14 residues.

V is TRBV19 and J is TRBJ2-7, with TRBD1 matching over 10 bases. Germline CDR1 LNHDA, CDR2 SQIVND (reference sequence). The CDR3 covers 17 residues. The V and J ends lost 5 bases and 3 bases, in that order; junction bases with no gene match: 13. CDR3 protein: CASSPRTGGSPHYEQYF. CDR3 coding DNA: TGTGCCAGTAGTCCTCGGACAGGGGGAAGCCCCCACTACGAGCAGTACTTC.

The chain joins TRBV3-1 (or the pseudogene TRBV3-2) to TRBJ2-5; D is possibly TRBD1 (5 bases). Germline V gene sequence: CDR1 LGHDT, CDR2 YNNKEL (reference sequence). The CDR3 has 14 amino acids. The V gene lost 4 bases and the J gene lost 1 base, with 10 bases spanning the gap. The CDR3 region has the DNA TGTGCCAGCAGCCCGTGGGGCACCCAAGAGACCCAGTACTTC. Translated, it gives CASSPWGTQETQYF.

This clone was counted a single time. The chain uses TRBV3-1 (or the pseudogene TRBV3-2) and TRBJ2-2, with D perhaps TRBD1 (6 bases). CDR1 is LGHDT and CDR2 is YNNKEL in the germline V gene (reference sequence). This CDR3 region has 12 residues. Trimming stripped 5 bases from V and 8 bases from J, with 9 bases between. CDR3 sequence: CASSYDRGELFF. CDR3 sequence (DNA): TGTGCCAGCAGCTACGACAGGGGGGAGCTGTTTTTT.

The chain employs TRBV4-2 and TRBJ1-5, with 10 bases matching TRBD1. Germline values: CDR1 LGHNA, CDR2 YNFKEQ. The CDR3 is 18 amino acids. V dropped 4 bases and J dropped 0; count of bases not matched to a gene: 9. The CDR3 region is CASSRSGTGDYSNQPQHF. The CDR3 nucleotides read TGTGCCAGCAGCCGTTCCGGGACAGGGGATTATAGCAATCAGCCCCAGCATTTT.

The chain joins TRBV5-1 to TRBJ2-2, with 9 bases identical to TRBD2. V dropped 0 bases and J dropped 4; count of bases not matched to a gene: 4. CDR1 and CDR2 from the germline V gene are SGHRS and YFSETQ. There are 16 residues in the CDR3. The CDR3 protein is CASSLASGTVTGELFF. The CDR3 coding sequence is TGCGCCAGCAGCTTGGCTAGCGGGACGGTCACCGGGGAGCTGTTTTTT.

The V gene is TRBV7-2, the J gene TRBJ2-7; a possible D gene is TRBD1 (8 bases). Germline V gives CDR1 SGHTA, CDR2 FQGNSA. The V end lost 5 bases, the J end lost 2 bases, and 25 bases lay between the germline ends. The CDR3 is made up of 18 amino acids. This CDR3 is CASSGDRYGVAGAYEQYF. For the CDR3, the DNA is TGTGCCAGCAGCGGGGACAGGTATGGTGTGGCGGGAGCCTACGAGCAGTACTTC.

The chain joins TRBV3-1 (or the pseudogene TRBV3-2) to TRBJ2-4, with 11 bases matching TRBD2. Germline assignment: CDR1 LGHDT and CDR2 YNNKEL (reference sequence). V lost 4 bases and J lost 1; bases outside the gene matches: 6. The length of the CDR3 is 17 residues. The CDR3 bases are TGTGCCAGCAGCCGAGGGGCTAGCGGGGGGGCCAAAAACATTCAGTACTTC. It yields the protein CASSRGASGGAKNIQYF.

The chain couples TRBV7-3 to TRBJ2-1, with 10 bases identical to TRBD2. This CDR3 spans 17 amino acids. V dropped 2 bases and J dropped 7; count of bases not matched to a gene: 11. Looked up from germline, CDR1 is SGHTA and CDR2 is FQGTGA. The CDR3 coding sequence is TGTGCCAGCAGCTTAGGTGCAGCGGGAGGGCCATCTAATGAGCAGTTCTTC. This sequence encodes CASSLGAAGGPSNEQFF. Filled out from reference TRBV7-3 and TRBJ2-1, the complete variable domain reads GAGVSQTPSNKVTEKGKYVELRCDPISGHTALYWYRQSLGQGPEFLIYFQGTGAADDSGLPNDRFFAVRPEGSVSTLKIQRTERGDSAVYLCASSLGAAGGPSNEQFFGPGTRLTVL.

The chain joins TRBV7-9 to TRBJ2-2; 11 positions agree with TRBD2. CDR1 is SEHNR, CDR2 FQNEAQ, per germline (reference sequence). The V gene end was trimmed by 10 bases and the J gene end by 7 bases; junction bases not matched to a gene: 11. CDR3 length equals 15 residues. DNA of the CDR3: TGTGCCACTTTTAGACTAGCGGGATCGAACGGGGAGCTGTTTTTT. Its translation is CATFRLAGSNGELFF.

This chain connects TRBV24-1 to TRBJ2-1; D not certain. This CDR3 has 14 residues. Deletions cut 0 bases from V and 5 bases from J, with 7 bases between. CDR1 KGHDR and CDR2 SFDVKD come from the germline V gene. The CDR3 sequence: CATSDLRKNNEQFF. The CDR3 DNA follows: TGTGCCACCAGTGATTTGCGTAAAAACAATGAGCAGTTCTTC.

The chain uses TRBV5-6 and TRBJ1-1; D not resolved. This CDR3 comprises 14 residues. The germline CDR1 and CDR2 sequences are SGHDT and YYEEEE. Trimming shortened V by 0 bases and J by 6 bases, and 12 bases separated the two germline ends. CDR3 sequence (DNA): TGTGCCAGCAGCTTGGCCTGGGGAGGAGCTGAAGCTTTCTTT. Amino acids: CASSLAWGGAEAFF.

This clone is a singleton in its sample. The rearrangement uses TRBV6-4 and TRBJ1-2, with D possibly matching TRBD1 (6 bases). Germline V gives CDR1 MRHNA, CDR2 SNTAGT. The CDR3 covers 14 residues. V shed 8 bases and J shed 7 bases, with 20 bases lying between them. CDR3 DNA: TGTGCCAGCTCAAACTTGGGGGGGCCCCTTGGCTACACCTTC. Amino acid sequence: CASSNLGGPLGYTF.

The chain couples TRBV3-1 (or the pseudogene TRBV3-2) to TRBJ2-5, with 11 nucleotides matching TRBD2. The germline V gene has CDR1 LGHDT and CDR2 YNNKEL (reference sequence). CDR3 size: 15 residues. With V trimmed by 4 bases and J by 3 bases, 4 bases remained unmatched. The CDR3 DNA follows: TGTGCCAGCAGCCTTAGCGGGGGGGCCGAAGAGACCCAGTACTTC. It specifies CASSLSGGAEETQYF.